This TCR beta chain was found in a study of cytotoxic CD8 clonotypes in ibrutinib-treated CLL. Across the study: Across samples, productive templates numbered more than 200,000 and productive rearrangements reached around 98,000 on average. Whole-study findings and limits: The study found clonality rose at ibrutinib response, then fell toward baseline at progression. Few clonotypes were public, and these shrank or held steady under treatment.

This clone was picked up many times. As yet, its antigen is unknown. Germline V gene data show CDR1 as SGHNT and CDR2 as YYREEE (reference sequence). Trimming took off 5 bases at V and 1 base at J, with 12 bases between the two ends. The CDR3 is 14 amino acids. This table comes from immunoSEQ multiplex PCR, and its TCRdb copy is limited to in-frame clones, with some not included. The sample has 150,000 to 250,000 clones, about 72% seen once. This TCR was sampled from a human donor with chronic lymphocytic leukemia. The sequencing here drew on PBMCs, taken after 24 months of ibrutinib treatment. The rearrangement links TRBV5-4 to TRBJ1-1, with a tentative D call TRBD1 (6 bases). The CDR3 DNA follows: TGTGCCAGCAGTGTACAGGGCGGGAACACTGAAGCTTTCTTT. Protein product: CASSVQGGNTEAFF.